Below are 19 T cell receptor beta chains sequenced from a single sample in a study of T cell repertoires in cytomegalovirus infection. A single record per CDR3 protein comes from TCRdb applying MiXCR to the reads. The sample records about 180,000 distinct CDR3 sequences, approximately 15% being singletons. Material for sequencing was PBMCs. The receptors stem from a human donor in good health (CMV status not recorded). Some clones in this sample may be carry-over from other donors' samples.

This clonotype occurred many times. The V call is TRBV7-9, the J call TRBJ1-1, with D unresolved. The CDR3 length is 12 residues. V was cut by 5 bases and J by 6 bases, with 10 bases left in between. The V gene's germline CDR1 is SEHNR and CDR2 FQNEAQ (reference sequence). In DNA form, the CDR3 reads TGTGCCAGCAGCGTTTTAGGCGCTGAAGCTTTCTTT. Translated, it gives CASSVLGAEAFF. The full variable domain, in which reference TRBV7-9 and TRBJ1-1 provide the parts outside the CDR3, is DTGVSQNPRHKITKRGQNVTFRCDPISEHNRLYWYRQTLGQGPEFLTYFQNEAQLEKSRLLSDRFSAERPKGSFSTLEIQRTEQGDSAMYLCASSVLGAEAFFGQGTRLTVV.

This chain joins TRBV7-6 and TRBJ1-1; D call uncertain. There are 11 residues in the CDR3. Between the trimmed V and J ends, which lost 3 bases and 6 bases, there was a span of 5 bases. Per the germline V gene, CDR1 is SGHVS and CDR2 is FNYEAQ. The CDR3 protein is CASSFESEAFF. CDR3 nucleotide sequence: TGTGCCAGCAGCTTCGAATCTGAAGCTTTCTTT.

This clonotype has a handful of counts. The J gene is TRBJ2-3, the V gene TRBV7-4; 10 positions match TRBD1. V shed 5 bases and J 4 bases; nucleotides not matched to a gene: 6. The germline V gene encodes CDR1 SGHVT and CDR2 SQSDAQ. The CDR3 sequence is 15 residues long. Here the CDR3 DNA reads TGTGCCAGCAGCCCAACGGGGACAGGGGCAGATACGCAGTATTTT. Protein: CASSPTGTGADTQYF.

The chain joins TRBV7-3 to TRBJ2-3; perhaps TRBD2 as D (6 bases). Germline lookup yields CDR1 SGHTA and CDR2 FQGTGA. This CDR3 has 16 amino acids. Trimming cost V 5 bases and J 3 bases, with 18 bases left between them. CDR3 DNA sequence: TGTGCCAGCAGCCCCGGGGGATTGGGAACTACAGATACGCAGTATTTT. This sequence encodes CASSPGGLGTTDTQYF.

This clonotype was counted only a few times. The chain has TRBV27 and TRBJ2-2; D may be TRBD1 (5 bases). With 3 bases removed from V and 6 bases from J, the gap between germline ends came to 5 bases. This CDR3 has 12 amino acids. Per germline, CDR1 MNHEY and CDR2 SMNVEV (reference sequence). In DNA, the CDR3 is TGTGCCAGCAGTTTCAGGGCCGGGGAGCTGTTTTTT. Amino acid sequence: CASSFRAGELFF.

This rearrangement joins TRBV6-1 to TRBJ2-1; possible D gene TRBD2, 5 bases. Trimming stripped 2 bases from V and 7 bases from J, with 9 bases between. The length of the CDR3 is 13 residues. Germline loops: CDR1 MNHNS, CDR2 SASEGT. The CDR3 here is CASSEKRENEQFF. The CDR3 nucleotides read TGTGCCAGCAGTGAAAAGAGGGAGAATGAGCAGTTCTTC.

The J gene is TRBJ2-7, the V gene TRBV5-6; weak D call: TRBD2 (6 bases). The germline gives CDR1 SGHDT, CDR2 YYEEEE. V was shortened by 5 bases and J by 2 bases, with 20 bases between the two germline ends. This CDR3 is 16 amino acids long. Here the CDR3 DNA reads TGTGCCAGCAGAGCCTCACTGGGGCGGGGTCCCTACGAGCAGTACTTC. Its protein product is CASRASLGRGPYEQYF.

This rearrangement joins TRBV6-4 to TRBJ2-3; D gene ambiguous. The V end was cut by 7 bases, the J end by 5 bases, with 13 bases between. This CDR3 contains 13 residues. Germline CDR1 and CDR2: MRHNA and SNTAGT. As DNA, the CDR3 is TGTGCCAGCACCGACGAGAGAGGAGATACGCAGTATTTT. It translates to CASTDERGDTQYF.

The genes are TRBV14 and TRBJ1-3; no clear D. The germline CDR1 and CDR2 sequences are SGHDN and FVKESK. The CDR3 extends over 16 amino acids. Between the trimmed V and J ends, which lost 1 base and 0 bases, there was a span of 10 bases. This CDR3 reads CASSQVTVSSGNTIYF. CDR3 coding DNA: TGTGCCAGCAGCCAAGTGACTGTCAGCTCTGGAAACACCATATATTTT.

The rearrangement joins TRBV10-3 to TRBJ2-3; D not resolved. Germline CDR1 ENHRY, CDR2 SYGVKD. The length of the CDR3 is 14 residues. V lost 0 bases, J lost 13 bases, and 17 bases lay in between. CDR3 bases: TGTGCCATCAGTGAGTCGAATAGGCCTAACGGAAAGTATTTT. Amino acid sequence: CAISESNRPNGKYF.

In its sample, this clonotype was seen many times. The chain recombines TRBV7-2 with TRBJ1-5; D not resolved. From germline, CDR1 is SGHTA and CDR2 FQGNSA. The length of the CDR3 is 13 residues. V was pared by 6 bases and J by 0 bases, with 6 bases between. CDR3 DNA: TGTGCCAGCAGTGAGTATAGCAATCAGCCCCAGCATTTT. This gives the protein CASSEYSNQPQHF.

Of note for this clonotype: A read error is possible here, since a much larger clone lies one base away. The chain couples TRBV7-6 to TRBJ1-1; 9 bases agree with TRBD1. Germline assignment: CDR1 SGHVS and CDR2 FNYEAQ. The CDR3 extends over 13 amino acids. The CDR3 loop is CASSYTGGTEAIF. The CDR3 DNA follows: TGTGCCAGCAGCTACACAGGGGGCACTGAAGCTATCTTT.

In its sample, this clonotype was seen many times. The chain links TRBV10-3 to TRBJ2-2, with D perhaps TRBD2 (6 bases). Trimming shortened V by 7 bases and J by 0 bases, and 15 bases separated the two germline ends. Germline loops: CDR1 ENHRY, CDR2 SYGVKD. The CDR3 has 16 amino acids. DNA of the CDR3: TGTGCCATCAACAGGCGGCTAGCGACGAACACCGGGGAGCTGTTTTTT. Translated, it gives CAINRRLATNTGELFF.

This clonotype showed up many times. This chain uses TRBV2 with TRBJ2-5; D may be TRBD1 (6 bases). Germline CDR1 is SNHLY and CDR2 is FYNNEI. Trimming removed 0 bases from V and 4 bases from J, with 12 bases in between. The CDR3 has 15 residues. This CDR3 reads CASSEAGHGRETQYF. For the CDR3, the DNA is TGTGCCAGCAGTGAAGCGGGACACGGACGAGAGACCCAGTACTTC.

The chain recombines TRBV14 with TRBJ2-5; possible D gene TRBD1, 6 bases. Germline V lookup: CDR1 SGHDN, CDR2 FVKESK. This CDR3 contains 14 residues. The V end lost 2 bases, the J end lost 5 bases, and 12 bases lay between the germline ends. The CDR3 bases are TGTGCCAGCAGCCAAATGGACAGCAGGGAGACCCAGTACTTC. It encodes CASSQMDSRETQYF.

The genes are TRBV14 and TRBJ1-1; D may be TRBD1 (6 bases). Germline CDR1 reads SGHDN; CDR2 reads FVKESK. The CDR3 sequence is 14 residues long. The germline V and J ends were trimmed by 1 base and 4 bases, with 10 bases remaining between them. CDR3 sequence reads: CASSQVEGVTEAFF. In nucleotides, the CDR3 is TGTGCCAGCAGCCAAGTAGAGGGGGTCACTGAAGCTTTCTTT. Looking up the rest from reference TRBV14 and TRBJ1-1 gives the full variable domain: EAGVTQFPSHSVIEKGQTVTLRCDPISGHDNLYWYRRVMGKEIKFLLHFVKESKQDESGMPNNRFLAERTGGTYSTLKVQPAELEDSGVYFCASSQVEGVTEAFFGQGTRLTVV.

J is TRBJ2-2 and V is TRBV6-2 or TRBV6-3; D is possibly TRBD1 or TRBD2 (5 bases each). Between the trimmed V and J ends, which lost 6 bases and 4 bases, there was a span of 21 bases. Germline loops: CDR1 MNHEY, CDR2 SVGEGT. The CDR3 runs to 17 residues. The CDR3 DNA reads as TGTGCCAGCAGCGACCCCCGGGACCCTCGGAGCACCGGGGAGCTGTTTTTT. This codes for CASSDPRDPRSTGELFF.

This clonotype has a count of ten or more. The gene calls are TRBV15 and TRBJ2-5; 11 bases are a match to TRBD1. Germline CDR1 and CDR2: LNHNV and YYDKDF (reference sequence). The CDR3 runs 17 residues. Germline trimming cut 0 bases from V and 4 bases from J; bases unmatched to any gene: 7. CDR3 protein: CATSRDVGQGAGETQYF. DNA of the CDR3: TGTGCCACCAGCAGAGACGTAGGACAGGGGGCAGGAGAGACCCAGTACTTC.

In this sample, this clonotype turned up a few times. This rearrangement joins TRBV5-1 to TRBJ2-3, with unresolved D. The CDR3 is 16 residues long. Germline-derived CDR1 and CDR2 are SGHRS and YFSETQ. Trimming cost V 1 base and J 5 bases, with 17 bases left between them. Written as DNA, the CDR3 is TGCGCCAGCAGCTTGAGTCGAGTCAGCACTGGAGATACGCAGTATTTT. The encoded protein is CASSLSRVSTGDTQYF.